The clone carrying this TCR beta chain appeared many times. Its specificity is unknown. This CDR3 is built from 12 residues. Germline lookup yields CDR1 DFQATT and CDR2 SNEGSKA (reference sequence). V was clipped by 7 bases and J by 5 bases, with 12 bases between them. Stable Graves' hyperthyroidism denoted no ophthalmopathy progression over 18 months. Researchers took RNA transcripts and amplified the TCR beta CDR3 regions from them. Primed by the HTBI set, a first-round RT-PCR was run on the TCR CDR3. TCRdb re-called the multiplex PCR reads with MiXCR, one entry per CDR3 protein. The sample shows some 460,000 distinct CDR3 sequences, approximately 14% of them seen only once. This entry is derived from a study of T cells in Graves' hyperthyroidism and ophthalmopathy. Study-wide results and caveats: In blood, most of the thyroid clonotypes expanded above 0.001 were also present.

This sequence joins TRBV20-1 and TRBJ2-1, with D perhaps matching TRBD1 or TRBD2 (6 bases each). The sequenced sample was blood. The receptor was derived from a woman younger than 30 with Graves' hyperthyroidism. The CDR3 DNA is TGCAGTGTGGGGGGCCCACACAATGAGCAGTTCTTC. Protein product: CSVGGPHNEQFF.